The T cell receptor beta chain described here comes from a study of glioma-infiltrating T cells after dendritic cell vaccination. Germline CDR1 is SGHRS and CDR2 is YFSETQ. The CDR3 spans 17 residues. V was shortened by 0 bases and J by 0 bases, with 10 bases between the two germline ends. Sequenced by immunoSEQ multiplex PCR; TCRdb stores in-frame clones only, minus some. The repertoire includes more than 85,000 clones, approximately 87% of them detected once, and 2.5% to 3% sits in the top ten. The source was blood, collected before dendritic cell vaccination. The sequence was collected from a human donor with glioblastoma. The chain combines TRBV5-1 with TRBJ2-6; D gene uncertain. CDR3 region: CASSLVALTSGANVLTF. The CDR3 DNA sequence: TGCGCCAGCAGCTTGGTTGCACTAACCTCTGGGGCCAACGTCCTGACTTTC. The full variable domain, completed using reference TRBV5-1 and TRBJ2-6, is KAGVTQTPRYLIKTRGQQVTLSCSPISGHRSVSWYQQTPGQGLQFLFEYFSETQRNKGNFPGRFSGRQFSNSRSEMNVSTLELGDSALYLCASSLVALTSGANVLTFGAGSRLTVL.